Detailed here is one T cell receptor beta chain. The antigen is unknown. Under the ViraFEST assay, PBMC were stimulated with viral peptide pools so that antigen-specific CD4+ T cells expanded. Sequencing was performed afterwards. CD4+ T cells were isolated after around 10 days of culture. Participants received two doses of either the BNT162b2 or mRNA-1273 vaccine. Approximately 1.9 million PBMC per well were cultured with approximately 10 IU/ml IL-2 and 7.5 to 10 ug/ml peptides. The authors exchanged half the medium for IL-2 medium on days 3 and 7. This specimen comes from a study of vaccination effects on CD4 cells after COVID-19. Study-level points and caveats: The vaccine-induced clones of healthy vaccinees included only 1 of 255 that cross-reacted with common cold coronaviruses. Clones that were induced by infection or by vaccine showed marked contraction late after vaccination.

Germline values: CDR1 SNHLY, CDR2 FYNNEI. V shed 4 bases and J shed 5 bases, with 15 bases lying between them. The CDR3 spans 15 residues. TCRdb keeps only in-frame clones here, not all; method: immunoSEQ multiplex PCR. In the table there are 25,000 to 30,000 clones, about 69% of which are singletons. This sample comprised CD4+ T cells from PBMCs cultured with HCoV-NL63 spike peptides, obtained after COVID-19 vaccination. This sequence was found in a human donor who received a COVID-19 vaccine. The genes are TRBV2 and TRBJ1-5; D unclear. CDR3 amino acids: CASSGPKPPYQPQHF. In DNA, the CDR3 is TGTGCCAGCAGTGGACCGAAACCTCCCTATCAGCCCCAGCATTTT.